This T cell receptor beta chain was found in a study of blood T cell repertoires in COVID-19. The overall study: Samples of COVID-19 (acute and convalescent) were obtained from the United States, Italy and Spain.

This CDR3 has 11 amino acids. V was shortened by 5 bases and J by 5 bases, with 7 bases between the two germline ends. The germline V gene encodes CDR1 MNHEY and CDR2 SVGEGT. In the original processing: It was from reference gene primer amplification that nucleated cell counts were estimated. Data came from immunoSEQ multiplex PCR; TCRdb stores just in-frame clones and leaves some out. That table is the source of V, J and clone size, and D and trimming were worked out from the DNA. In the table there are approximately 230,000 clones, nearly 90% of which are singletons. This chain uses TRBV6-2 or TRBV6-3 with TRBJ2-7; perhaps TRBD1 as D (5 bases). The clonotype originates from a man aged 18 to 29 with active or convalescent COVID-19. The sample was peripheral blood. DNA of the CDR3: TGTGCCAGCAGTCCAGGGCACGAGCAGTACTTC. Its translation is CASSPGHEQYF.